These 7 T cell receptor beta chains originate from one sample sequenced in a study of long-term antiretroviral therapy in people with HIV. The assay used was immunoSEQ (version v3.0), run at survey level. The data were produced by immunoSEQ multiplex PCR, yet TCRdb's version contains in-frame clones alone and is incomplete. The sample has about 23,000 clones; less than 90% are singletons. The sample was unsorted PBMCs, taken 0.4 years after starting antiretroviral therapy. The receptors shown here come from a man aged 50 to 59 with HIV.

V and J are TRBV7-9 and TRBJ2-7; D could derive from TRBD1 or TRBD2 (5 bases each). CDR1 and CDR2 from the germline V gene are SEHNR and FQNEAQ (reference sequence). The V end was cut by 1 base, the J end by 2 bases, with 12 bases between. CDR3 length: 15 amino acids. The CDR3 loop reads CASSLVSGRAYEQYF. The CDR3 DNA sequence: TGTGCCAGCAGCTTAGTCTCAGGGAGAGCCTACGAGCAGTACTTC.

The sample holds one count of this clone. This CDR3 is CASSLGGPADTQYF. The CDR3 coding sequence is TGTGCCAGCAGCTTGGGGGGGCCGGCAGATACGCAGTATTTT. The chain links TRBV5-4 to TRBJ2-3, with a possible D match to TRBD1 (6 bases). Germline V gene lookup returns CDR1 SGHNT and CDR2 YYREEE (reference sequence). The V and J ends lost 0 bases and 4 bases respectively, with 9 bases between them. There are 14 residues in the CDR3.

The rearrangement links TRBV29-1 to TRBJ1-2, with D possibly matching TRBD1 (5 bases). The CDR3 has 11 residues. Trimming took off 3 bases at V and 8 bases at J, with 10 bases between the two ends. CDR1 is SQVTM, CDR2 ANQGSEA, per germline. The CDR3 reads CSVEGVRGYTF. The DNA of the CDR3 is TGCAGCGTTGAGGGGGTCCGGGGCTACACCTTC.

The rearrangement joins TRBV4-1 to TRBJ2-2; D call uncertain. CDR3 size: 16 residues. Looked up from germline, CDR1 is MGHRA and CDR2 is YSYEKL. V was shortened by 1 base and J by 0 bases, with 9 bases between the two germline ends. CDR3 residues: CASSQVRRPNTGELFF. The DNA of the CDR3 is TGCGCCAGCAGCCAAGTGAGGAGACCGAACACCGGGGAGCTGTTTTTT.

This chain connects TRBV7-9 to TRBJ1-3; maybe TRBD1 (5 bases). V was pared by 5 bases and J by 8 bases, with 10 bases between. This CDR3 has 12 residues. Germline-derived CDR1 and CDR2 are SEHNR and FQNEAQ (reference sequence). CDR3 amino acids: CASSPQGHTIYF. CDR3 nucleotides: TGTGCCAGCAGCCCCCAGGGCCACACCATATATTTT.

This sequence joins TRBV19 and TRBJ2-5, with TRBD2 matching over 11 bases. The germline CDR1 and CDR2 sequences are LNHDA and SQIVND (reference sequence). V lost 5 bases to trimming and J lost 5 bases; unmatched junction nucleotides: 13. The CDR3 consists of 17 residues. The CDR3 reads CASSPPGSGGAGETQYF. Here the CDR3 DNA reads TGTGCCAGTAGTCCCCCGGGTAGCGGGGGGGCGGGTGAGACCCAGTACTTC.

The rearrangement joins TRBV6-5 to TRBJ1-2, with 7 bases that match TRBD1. The germline CDR1 and CDR2 sequences are MNHEY and SVGAGI. J lost 8 bases, V lost 0 bases, and 3 bases had no gene match. CDR3 length: 13 amino acids. CDR3 region: CASSYSGQKGYTF. CDR3 in DNA: TGTGCCAGCAGTTACTCGGGACAGAAAGGCTACACCTTC.